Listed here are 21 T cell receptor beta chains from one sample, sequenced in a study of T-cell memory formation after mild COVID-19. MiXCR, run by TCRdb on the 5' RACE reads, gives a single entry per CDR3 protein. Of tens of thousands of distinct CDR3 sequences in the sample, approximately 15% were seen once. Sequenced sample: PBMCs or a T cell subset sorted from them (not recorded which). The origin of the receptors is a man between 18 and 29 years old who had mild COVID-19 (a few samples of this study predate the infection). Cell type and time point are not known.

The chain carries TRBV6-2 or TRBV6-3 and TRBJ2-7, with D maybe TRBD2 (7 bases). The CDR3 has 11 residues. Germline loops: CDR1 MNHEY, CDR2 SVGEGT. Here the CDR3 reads CASHGGGERYV. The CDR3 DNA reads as TGTGCCAGTCACGGCGGGGGCGAGCGGTACGTC.

Here the CDR3 DNA reads TGTGCCAGCAGCCTCTACGGGTCGGGGGAGACCCAGTACTTC. It specifies CASSLYGSGETQYF. V and J are TRBV7-2 and TRBJ2-5; weak D call: TRBD2 (5 bases). The CDR3 contains 14 residues. Trimming took 5 bases from V and 5 from J, leaving 15 bases between them. Germline V gives CDR1 SGHTA, CDR2 FQGNSA.

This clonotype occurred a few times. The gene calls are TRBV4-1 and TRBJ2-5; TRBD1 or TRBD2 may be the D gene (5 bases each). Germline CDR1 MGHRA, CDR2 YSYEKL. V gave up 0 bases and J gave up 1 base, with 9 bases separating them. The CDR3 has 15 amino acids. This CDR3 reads CASSQDDGAQETQYF. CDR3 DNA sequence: TGCGCCAGCAGCCAAGATGACGGGGCCCAAGAGACCCAGTACTTC.

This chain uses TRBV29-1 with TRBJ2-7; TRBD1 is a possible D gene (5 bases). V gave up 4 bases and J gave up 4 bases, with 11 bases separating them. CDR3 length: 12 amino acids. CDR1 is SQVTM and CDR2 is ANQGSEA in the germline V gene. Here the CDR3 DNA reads TGCAGCGTTGTCAACAGGCAGTACGAGCAGTACTTC. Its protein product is CSVVNRQYEQYF.

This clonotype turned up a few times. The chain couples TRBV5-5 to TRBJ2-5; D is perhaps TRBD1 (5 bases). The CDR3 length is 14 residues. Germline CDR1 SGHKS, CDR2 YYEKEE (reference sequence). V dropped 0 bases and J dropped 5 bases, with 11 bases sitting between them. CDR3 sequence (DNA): TGTGCCAGCAGCTTGGGGCAGGGTCGGGAGACCCAGTACTTC. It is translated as CASSLGQGRETQYF.

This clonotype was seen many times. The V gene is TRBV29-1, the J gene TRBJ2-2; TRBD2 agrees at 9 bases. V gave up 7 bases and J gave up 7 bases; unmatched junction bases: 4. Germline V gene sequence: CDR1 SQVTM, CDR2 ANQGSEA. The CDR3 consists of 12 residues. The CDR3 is CSAPSGNGELFF. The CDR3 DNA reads TGCAGCGCACCTAGCGGGAACGGGGAGCTGTTTTTT.

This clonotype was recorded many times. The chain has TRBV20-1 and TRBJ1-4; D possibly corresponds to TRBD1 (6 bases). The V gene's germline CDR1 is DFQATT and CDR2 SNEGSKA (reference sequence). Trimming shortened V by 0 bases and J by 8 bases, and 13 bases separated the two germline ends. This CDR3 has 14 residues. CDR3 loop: CSARDLRGGEKLFF. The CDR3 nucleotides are TGCAGTGCTAGAGATCTCAGGGGCGGAGAAAAACTGTTTTTT.

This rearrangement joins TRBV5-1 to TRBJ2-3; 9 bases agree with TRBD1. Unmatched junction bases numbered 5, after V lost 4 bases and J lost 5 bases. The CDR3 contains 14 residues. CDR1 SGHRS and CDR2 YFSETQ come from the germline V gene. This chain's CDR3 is CASSDRDREDTQYF. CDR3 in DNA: TGCGCCAGCAGCGACCGGGACAGGGAAGATACGCAGTATTTT.

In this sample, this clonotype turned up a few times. The CDR3 spells CATSSRGLTGELFF. CDR3 DNA: TGTGCCACCAGCAGCCGGGGTCTCACCGGGGAGCTGTTTTTT. The V and J genes are TRBV15 and TRBJ2-2; maybe TRBD2 (5 bases). V shed 3 bases and J shed 4 bases, with 9 bases lying between them. The CDR3 spans 14 residues. From germline, CDR1 is LNHNV and CDR2 YYDKDF (reference sequence).

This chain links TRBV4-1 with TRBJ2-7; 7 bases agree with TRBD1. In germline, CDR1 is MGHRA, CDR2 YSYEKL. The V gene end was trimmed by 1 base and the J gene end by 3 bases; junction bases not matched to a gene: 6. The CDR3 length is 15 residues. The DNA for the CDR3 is TGCGCCAGCAGCCAAGCGAAGGGGGCGGACTACGAGCAGTACTTC. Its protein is CASSQAKGADYEQYF.

The CDR3 DNA sequence: TGTGCCAGCAGCTTTTGGGCGGTCGGGGAGCTGTTTTTT. Its translation is CASSFWAVGELFF. This sequence joins TRBV5-6 and TRBJ2-2; D unresolved. The V gene's germline CDR1 is SGHDT and CDR2 YYEEEE. Trimming took off 2 bases at V and 7 bases at J, with 9 bases between the two ends. The CDR3 sequence is 13 residues long. The full variable domain, with the rest looked up from reference TRBV5-6 and TRBJ2-2, is DAGVTQSPTHLIKTRGQQVTLRCSPKSGHDTVSWYQQALGQGPQFIFQYYEEEERQRGNFPDRFSGHQFPNYSSELNVNALLLGDSALYLCASSFWAVGELFFGEGSRLTVL.

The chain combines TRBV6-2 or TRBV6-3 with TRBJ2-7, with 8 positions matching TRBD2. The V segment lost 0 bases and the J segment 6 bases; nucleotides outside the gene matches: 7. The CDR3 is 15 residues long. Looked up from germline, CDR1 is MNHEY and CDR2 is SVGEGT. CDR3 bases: TGTGCCAGCAGTTACTCCTTAGGGCGGGGGGCCGAGCAGTACGTC. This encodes CASSYSLGRGAEQYV.

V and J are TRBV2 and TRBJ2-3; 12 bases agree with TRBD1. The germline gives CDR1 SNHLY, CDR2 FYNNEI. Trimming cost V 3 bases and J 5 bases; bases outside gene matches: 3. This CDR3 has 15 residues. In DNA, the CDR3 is TGTGCCAGCAGTGAGGGGACAGGGGGCCTAGATACGCAGTATTTT. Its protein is CASSEGTGGLDTQYF.

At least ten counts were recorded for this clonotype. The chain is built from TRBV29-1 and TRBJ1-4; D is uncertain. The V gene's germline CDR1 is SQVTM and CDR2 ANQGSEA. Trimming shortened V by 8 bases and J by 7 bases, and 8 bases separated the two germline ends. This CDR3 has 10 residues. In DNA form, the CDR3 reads TGCAGCTTAGGACCTGAAAAACTGTTTTTT. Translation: CSLGPEKLFF.

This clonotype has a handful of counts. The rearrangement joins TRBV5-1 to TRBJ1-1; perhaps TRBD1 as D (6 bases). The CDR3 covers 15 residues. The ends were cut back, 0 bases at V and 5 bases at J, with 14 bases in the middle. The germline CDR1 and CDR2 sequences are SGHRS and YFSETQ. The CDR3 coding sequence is TGCGCCAGCAGCTTGGCGGCAGGGGAGATAACTGAAGCTTTCTTT. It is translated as CASSLAAGEITEAFF. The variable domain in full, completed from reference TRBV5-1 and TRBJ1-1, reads KAGVTQTPRYLIKTRGQQVTLSCSPISGHRSVSWYQQTPGQGLQFLFEYFSETQRNKGNFPGRFSGRQFSNSRSEMNVSTLELGDSALYLCASSLAAGEITEAFFGQGTRLTVV.

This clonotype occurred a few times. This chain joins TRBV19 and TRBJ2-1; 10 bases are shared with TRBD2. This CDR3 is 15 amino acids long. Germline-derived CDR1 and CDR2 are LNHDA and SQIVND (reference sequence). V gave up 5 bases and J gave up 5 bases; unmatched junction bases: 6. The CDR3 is CASSAIAGGHNEQFF. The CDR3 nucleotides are TGTGCCAGTAGTGCCATAGCGGGGGGCCACAATGAGCAGTTCTTC.

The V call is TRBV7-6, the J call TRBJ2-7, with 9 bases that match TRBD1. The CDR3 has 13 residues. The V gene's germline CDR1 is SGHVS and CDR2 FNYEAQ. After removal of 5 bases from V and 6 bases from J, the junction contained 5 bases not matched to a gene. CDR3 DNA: TGTGCCAGCAGCGTGGGACAGGGCAGCGAGCAGTACTTC. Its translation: CASSVGQGSEQYF.

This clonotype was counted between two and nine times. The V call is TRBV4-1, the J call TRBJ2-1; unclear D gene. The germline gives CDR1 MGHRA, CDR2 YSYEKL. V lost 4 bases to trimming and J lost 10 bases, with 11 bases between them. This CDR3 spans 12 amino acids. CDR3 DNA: TGCGCCAGCAGCCCGCCCTTGGGCGAGCAGTTCTTC. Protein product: CASSPPLGEQFF.

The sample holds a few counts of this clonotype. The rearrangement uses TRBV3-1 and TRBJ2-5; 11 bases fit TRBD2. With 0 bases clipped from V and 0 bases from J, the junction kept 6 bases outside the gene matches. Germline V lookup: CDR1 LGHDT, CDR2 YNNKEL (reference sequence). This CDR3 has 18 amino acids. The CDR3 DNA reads TGTGCCAGCAGCCAAGATCAACTAGCGGGGGTAGACCAAGAGACCCAGTACTTC. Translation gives CASSQDQLAGVDQETQYF.

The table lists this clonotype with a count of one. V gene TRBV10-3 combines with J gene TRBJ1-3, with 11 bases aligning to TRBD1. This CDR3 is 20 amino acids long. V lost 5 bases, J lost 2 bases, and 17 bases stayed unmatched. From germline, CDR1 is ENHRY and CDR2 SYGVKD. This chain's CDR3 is CAISLKSSRTGGLAGNTIYF. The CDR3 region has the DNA TGTGCCATCAGTCTGAAATCCAGCCGGACAGGGGGCTTGGCTGGAAACACCATATATTTT.

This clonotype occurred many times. The CDR3 nucleotides read TGCAGCGTGGCCGGGACTAGCGGGGCCGCTGAGCAGTTCTTC. Its protein is CSVAGTSGAAEQFF. V usage is TRBV29-1 and J usage is TRBJ2-1, with 13 bases lining up with TRBD2. CDR1 SQVTM and CDR2 ANQGSEA come from the germline V gene. CDR3 size: 14 residues. V was pared by 6 bases and J by 9 bases, with 8 bases of the junction left unmatched.